The TCR beta chain described here comes from a study of blood T cells in healthy people across ages (dated by TCRdb to between 2015 and 2016). About the full investigation: In model experiments, template switching captured roughly one uniquely barcoded TCR beta cDNA molecule for every two T cells. Age-related changes in TCR beta repertoire diversity were measured in the study by deep sequencing normalized with unique cDNA molecular identifiers. Donors were grouped into four age groups: young (average about 15 years), middle-aged (39), aged (about 60) and long-lived (about 90). Donors of different ages were randomly distributed across sequencing lanes to avoid experimental bias. Two additional independent replicas of 1 million unique cDNA reads from the same blood draw were analyzed for two donors (one aged 18 to 30 and one aged 80 or older).

Overall results and qualifications from the work: The CMV infection status of donors was not known, potentially confounding age-related changes in expanded clonotypes. Estimates of total diversity from one million sequenced T cells were regarded as lower bounds and underestimates. As age increased, observed TCR beta diversity per million T cells dropped in a roughly linear way, and a significant reduction was already evident by age 40. A strong correlation was found between observed TCR beta diversity and the percentage of naive T cells measured by flow cytometry. Since profiling was done on bulk unsorted PBMCs, naive and antigen-experienced compartments could not be conclusively compared. The long-lived group showed more naive CD4+ T cells, fewer expanded clones and increased TCR diversity than the aged group, suggesting age selection.

V was cut back by 6 bases and J by 1 base, leaving a gap of 12 bases between them. The germline V gene encodes CDR1 MNHEY and CDR2 SMNVEV (reference sequence). From its cysteine to its phenylalanine, the CDR3 spans 14 amino acids. Here the CDR3 DNA is all that survives: 42 bases in frame from base 1. Notes on this clonotype: Its antigen target is currently unknown. No much larger clone exists at a distance of one base, and base qualities are not known.

Library construction relied on 5' RACE. The instrument was an Illumina HiSeq 2500. A second PCR of roughly 6 to 11 cycles was run with a J-beta primer mix and a sample-barcoded 5' primer. A template-switch 5' adaptor carrying 12 random nucleotides introduced a unique molecular identifier onto each TCR beta cDNA molecule. At least 3 million CDR3-containing paired-end reads were obtained from each sample. First-strand cDNA was synthesized from all RNA with the Mint cDNA synthesis kit, primed by a TRBC-specific oligonucleotide. All cDNA was treated with uracil-DNA glycosylase and then went through a first 18-cycle PCR with the universal primers M1SS and BC2_uni_R. The paper's processing steps were these. For normalization, 1 million high-quality reads, each with a distinct molecular identifier, were randomly selected from each sample. Reads sharing molecular identifiers were discarded rather than binned into consensus sequences. CDR3 identification, clonotype clustering and error correction used MiTCR with a Q25 quality threshold and the strictest error-elimination algorithm. A nonparametric unseen species model with Euler transformation was used to estimate lower-bound total TCR beta diversity. TCRdb reprocessing: public reads trimmed at Q25 with fastp, clones called with MiXCR, in-frame beta chains kept. CDR3 protein sequences are deduplicated, and each keeps its most common genes and DNA. Here the V and J calls rest on TCRdb's processing, not on the authors' analysis. Here the sample has 1,500,000 or so distinct CDR3 sequences; roughly 59% occur a single time. The ten largest account for about 6.7% of the sample.

The donors were around 39 Caucasian individuals from Russia, aged roughly 6 to 100 years, who were systemically healthy. Each donor gave around 9.5 milliliters of peripheral blood, collected into EDTA-treated Vacutainer tubes. Ficoll-Paque density-gradient centrifugation was used to isolate PBMCs, with at least 7 million per sample. Total RNA was extracted from PBMCs with Trizol reagent, with at least 6 micrograms obtained per sample. For every donor, an aliquot of PBMCs went through flow cytometry to measure the percentages of naive CD45RAhigh/CD27high T cells. Source material: blood. This receptor was taken from a man younger than 30 in good health. The V gene is TRBV27 and the J gene is TRBJ1-1; D gene: possibly TRBD1, on 5 matching bases. The DNA reads as follows: TGTGCCAGCAGCCTAATAGGACAGAACACTGAAGCTTTCTTT. This is translated as CASSLIGQNTEAFF.